These 26 T cell receptor beta chains share one sample of origin, sequenced in a study of molecular identifiers for immune sequencing clone quantification (dated by TCRdb to the late 2010s). The protocol used for the library was PCR. This sample was sequenced with a NextSeq 500. TCRdb cleaned the public reads at Q25 with fastp, built clones with MiXCR and kept in-frame beta chains. Every entry covers one CDR3 protein and lists the most common genes and DNA from its rows. Counted in this sample were around 470,000 distinct CDR3 sequences; roughly 26% of them appeared once. About 0.75% of the sample is taken by the ten largest. Sequencing used naive CD8+ T cells from blood, with Jurkat cell RNA spiked in. Per the publication, the cell subset or site label means: FACS-sorted CD8+CD4-CCR7+CD45RA+ naive T cells. The receptor source for this set is a human donor in good health. Some libraries in this study had Jurkat cell RNA spiked in.

The chain employs TRBV5-6 and TRBJ2-5; D is unresolved. Trimming stripped 0 bases from V and 5 bases from J, with 11 bases between. In germline, CDR1 is SGHDT, CDR2 YYEEEE. CDR3 size: 14 residues. The CDR3 loop is CASSLVNLGETQYF. The CDR3 DNA reads as TGTGCCAGCAGCTTGGTGAATCTGGGGGAGACCCAGTACTTC.

The chain combines TRBV6-2 or TRBV6-3 with TRBJ2-3; maybe TRBD1 (6 bases). Germline V gene lookup returns CDR1 MNHEY and CDR2 SVGEGT. V shed 0 bases and J shed 2 bases, with 9 bases lying between them. This CDR3 is built from 15 residues. The CDR3 nucleotides read TGTGCCAGCAGTTACTCAGGACAGAACACAGATACGCAGTATTTT. Translating gives CASSYSGQNTDTQYF.

This clonotype was detected only a few times. The genes are TRBV14 and TRBJ2-1; no clear D. Trimming removed 0 bases at V and 8 bases at J, with 8 bases between. Germline assignment: CDR1 SGHDN and CDR2 FVKESK. CDR3 length equals 13 residues. The CDR3, as DNA: TGTGCCAGCAGCCAAGAATCCGCGGATGAGCAGTTCTTC. Translated: CASSQESADEQFF. The full variable domain, with the rest looked up from reference TRBV14 and TRBJ2-1, is EAGVTQFPSHSVIEKGQTVTLRCDPISGHDNLYWYRRVMGKEIKFLLHFVKESKQDESGMPNNRFLAERTGGTYSTLKVQPAELEDSGVYFCASSQESADEQFFGPGTRLTVL.

This clonotype was seen more than once but under ten times. This chain joins TRBV4-1 and TRBJ1-4, with D maybe TRBD1 (5 bases). V lost 3 bases and J lost 6, with 17 bases in between. The CDR3 is 16 amino acids. Germline V lookup: CDR1 MGHRA, CDR2 YSYEKL. The CDR3 region has the DNA TGCGCCAGCAGCCACTTCTACCGGCAGGGAGATGAAAAACTGTTTTTT. Residues: CASSHFYRQGDEKLFF.

V and J are TRBV7-6 and TRBJ1-2; weak D call: TRBD1 (6 bases). Germline values: CDR1 SGHVS, CDR2 FNYEAQ. Deletions cut 5 bases from V and 6 bases from J, with 16 bases between. The CDR3 extends over 14 amino acids. CDR3 sequence (DNA): TGTGCCAGCAGCCCCTGGGGGGCCTTGGATGGCTACACCTTC. Protein sequence: CASSPWGALDGYTF.

A few counts support this clonotype. The V call is TRBV12-3 or TRBV12-4, the J call TRBJ2-7; the D call may be TRBD1 or TRBD2 (5 bases each). Deletions cut 8 bases from V and 3 bases from J, with 29 bases between. The CDR3 consists of 18 residues. CDR3 amino acids: CASSLRDGSLTSRYEQYF. DNA of the CDR3: TGTGCCAGCTCCCTCCGGGACGGCTCTTTAACGAGCCGCTACGAGCAGTACTTC.

The V and J genes are TRBV6-2 or TRBV6-3 and TRBJ1-5; D is unclear. This CDR3 region has 13 residues. Germline V gene sequence: CDR1 MNHEY, CDR2 SVGEGT. The V and J ends lost 3 bases and 6 bases respectively, with 9 bases between them. The CDR3: CASSYGSIQPQHF. CDR3 nucleotides: TGTGCCAGCAGTTATGGAAGTATTCAGCCCCAGCATTTT.

This clonotype was seen ten or more times. The V gene is TRBV14, the J gene TRBJ2-7; no definite D call. V shed 4 bases and J shed 4 bases, with 8 bases lying between them. This CDR3 is built from 12 residues. The germline gives CDR1 SGHDN, CDR2 FVKESK. This chain's CDR3 is CASSPDVYEQYF. Written as DNA, the CDR3 is TGTGCCAGCAGCCCCGACGTGTACGAGCAGTACTTC. Drawing the rest from reference TRBV14 and TRBJ2-7, the complete variable domain is EAGVTQFPSHSVIEKGQTVTLRCDPISGHDNLYWYRRVMGKEIKFLLHFVKESKQDESGMPNNRFLAERTGGTYSTLKVQPAELEDSGVYFCASSPDVYEQYFGPGTRLTVT.

As to this clonotype: Compared with germline, one end of the junction differs, possibly owing to a read error. The rearrangement links TRBV6-2 or TRBV6-3 to TRBJ2-1; 8 nucleotides align to TRBD2. From germline, CDR1 is MNHEY and CDR2 SVGEGT. The CDR3 spans 17 residues. The chain's CDR3 is CASSFDVAGPSYNERFF. As DNA, the CDR3 is TGTGCCAGCAGTTTCGACGTAGCGGGGCCCTCCTACAATGAGCGGTTCTTC.

In regard to this clonotype: This likely comes from a read error, as the CDR3 has no conserved phenylalanine or tryptophan at its end. The chain combines TRBV9 with TRBJ2-3, with 8 positions matching TRBD2. Trimming at V came to 0 bases and at J to 5 bases, leaving 2 bases not matched to a gene. Germline lookup yields CDR1 SGDLS and CDR2 YYNGEE. The CDR3 length is 14 residues. The CDR3 coding sequence is TGTGCCAGCAGCGTAGTAACTAGCGGAGATACGCAGTATTCT. This codes for CASSVVTSGDTQYS.

The rearrangement uses TRBV3-2 and TRBJ2-3; the table's D call TRBD1 went unverified against the DNA. TRBV3-2 is termed a pseudogene. This CDR3 comprises 15 residues. The CDR3 DNA sequence: TGTGCCAGCAGCCAAGAGGACAGGGCGGGGGATACGCAGTATTTT. It codes for CASSQEDRAGDTQYF.

This clonotype was seen more than once but under ten times. J is TRBJ2-1 and V is TRBV20-1; possibly TRBD2 for D (5 bases). Trimming took 5 bases from V and 6 from J, leaving 8 bases between them. Germline CDR1 reads DFQATT; CDR2 reads SNEGSKA (reference sequence). This CDR3 region has 11 residues. DNA for the CDR3: TGCAGTGCTCAACGGGGCAATGAGCAGTTCTTC. Its translation is CSAQRGNEQFF.

With respect to this clonotype: Its ends do not fully match the called genes, so a read error is possible. The chain employs TRBV7-9 and TRBJ2-2; D possibly corresponds to TRBD1 (6 bases). The CDR3 has 19 residues. Germline V CDR1 and CDR2: SEHNR, FQNEAQ (reference sequence). The CDR3 loop reads CASSSEGTSALGNTGVLFF. The CDR3, as DNA: TGTGCCAGCAGCTCCGAAGGGACATCTGCTCTAGGGAACACCGGGGTGCTGTTTTTT.

The chain combines TRBV13 with TRBJ1-6, with 9 bases that match TRBD1. The CDR3 length is 16 residues. Trimming cost V 3 bases and J 3 bases; bases outside gene matches: 3. Germline CDR1 is PRHDT and CDR2 is FYEKMQ (reference sequence). This CDR3 reads CASSFSDRGYNSPLHF. In nucleotides, the CDR3 is TGTGCCAGCAGCTTCTCGGACAGGGGCTATAATTCACCCCTCCACTTT.

As for this clonotype: Given a much more abundant clone one base away, this may be a read error. The chain combines TRBV12-3 or TRBV12-4 with TRBJ2-3; D uncertain. This CDR3 region has 14 residues. The DNA for the CDR3 is TGTACCAGCAGTCCGATGCCAGGCACAGATACGCAGTATTTT. Translated, it gives CTSSPMPGTDTQYF.

The DNA for the CDR3 is TGTGCCAGCAGCAAACGGGACAGGGCGAACATTCAGTACTTC. This gives the protein CASSKRDRANIQYF. The chain recombines TRBV5-6 with TRBJ2-4, with TRBD1 matching over 9 bases. CDR3 size: 14 residues. V was pared by 4 bases and J by 7 bases, with 6 bases of the junction left unmatched. Germline values: CDR1 SGHDT, CDR2 YYEEEE.

This chain connects TRBV4-3 to TRBJ2-3, with TRBD1 as a possible D gene (6 bases). V was cut by 0 bases and J by 0 bases, with 13 bases left in between. The germline V gene encodes CDR1 LGHNA and CDR2 YSLEER. The CDR3 is 17 residues long. The CDR3 here is CASSQDSRQASTDTQYF. CDR3 nucleotide sequence: TGCGCCAGCAGCCAAGATAGCAGACAGGCGAGCACAGATACGCAGTATTTT.

Only one count was recorded for this clonotype. The chain combines TRBV12-3 or TRBV12-4 with TRBJ2-6; D is undetermined. The CDR3 is 17 residues long. Trimming left V 7 bases short and J 2 bases short, with 18 bases between. The CDR3 DNA reads as TGTGCCAGCAACAATACTCCCTTAGGGACTGGGGCCAACGTCCTGACTTTC. It encodes CASNNTPLGTGANVLTF.

This chain joins TRBV9 and TRBJ2-3; either TRBD1 or TRBD2 may fit D (5 bases each). The germline CDR1 and CDR2 sequences are SGDLS and YYNGEE. The CDR3 has 15 residues. Trimming cost V 2 bases and J 0 bases, with 10 bases left between them. The CDR3 DNA sequence: TGTGCCAGCAGCGTTGCAGGGAGAAGCACAGATACGCAGTATTTT. Translating gives CASSVAGRSTDTQYF.

CDR3 in amino acids: CASSQDQGGTEAFF. In DNA, the CDR3 is TGTGCCAGCAGCCAAGATCAGGGAGGCACTGAAGCTTTCTTT. The chain has TRBV3-1 and TRBJ1-1; D possibly corresponds to TRBD1 (5 bases). Deletions cut 0 bases from V and 4 bases from J, with 9 bases between. Germline lookup yields CDR1 LGHDT and CDR2 YNNKEL (reference sequence). The CDR3 loop spans 14 amino acids.

The V call is TRBV4-2, the J call TRBJ1-1, with no clear D. Germline V CDR1 and CDR2: LGHNA, YNFKEQ. V gave up 0 bases and J gave up 1 base, with 12 bases separating them. The CDR3 is made up of 16 amino acids. CDR3 sequence reads: CASSQEGLGRNTEAFF. Written as DNA, the CDR3 is TGTGCCAGCAGCCAAGAAGGTTTGGGCCGGAACACTGAAGCTTTCTTT.

The count of this clonotype is one. A much larger clone differs by one base, so this may be a read error. The chain couples TRBV12-3 or TRBV12-4 to TRBJ2-3; 7 positions match TRBD2. The V segment lost 6 bases and the J segment 2 bases; nucleotides outside the gene matches: 11. This CDR3 contains 16 residues. The CDR3 reads CASSLGTTIHTDTQYF. Written as DNA, the CDR3 is TGTGCCAGCAGCCTGGGGACTACCATCCACACAGATACGCAGTATTTT.

Regarding this clonotype: At one end, the junction sequence differs from germline, possibly due to a read error. CDR3 sequence: CASSPTGSDSRLHF. The CDR3 DNA reads as TGTGCCAGCAGTCCGACAGGGAGCGACTCACGCCTCCACTTT. The chain has TRBV6-5 and TRBJ1-6; 7 positions match TRBD1. The germline CDR1 and CDR2 sequences are MNHEY and SVGAGI. The CDR3 runs 14 residues.

This clonotype came up many times. The rearrangement joins TRBV7-2 to TRBJ2-7; D gene ambiguous. CDR1 and CDR2 from the germline V gene are SGHTA and FQGNSA. Trimming left V 1 base short and J 4 bases short, with 8 bases between. The CDR3 totals 13 residues. CDR3 protein: CASSLVGWYEQYF. The CDR3 DNA reads TGTGCCAGCAGCTTAGTGGGTTGGTACGAGCAGTACTTC.

In this sample, this clonotype turned up many times. J is TRBJ2-1 and V is TRBV29-1; 11 bases align to TRBD2. The CDR3 has 15 amino acids. V gave up 3 bases and J gave up 4 bases; unmatched junction bases: 5. CDR1 and CDR2 from the germline V gene are SQVTM and ANQGSEA. The CDR3 protein is CSVEFSGRGYNEQFF. In DNA, the CDR3 is TGCAGCGTTGAGTTTAGCGGGAGGGGGTACAATGAGCAGTTCTTC.

This clonotype was counted at least ten times. The chain uses TRBV7-9 and TRBJ2-7; 10 nucleotides line up with TRBD1. CDR1 and CDR2 from the germline V gene are SEHNR and FQNEAQ (reference sequence). Trimming took 4 bases from V and 5 from J; bases not matched to a gene: 8. This CDR3 has 15 residues. The DNA for the CDR3 is TGTGCCAGCAGCTACGGGACAGGGGTACAGGACGAGCAGTACTTC. Translating it yields CASSYGTGVQDEQYF.